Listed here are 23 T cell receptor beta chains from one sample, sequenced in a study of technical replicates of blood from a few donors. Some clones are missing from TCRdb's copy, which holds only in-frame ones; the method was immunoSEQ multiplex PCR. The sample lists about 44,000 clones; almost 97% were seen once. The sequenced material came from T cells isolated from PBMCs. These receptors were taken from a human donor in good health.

The CDR3 region has the DNA TGTGCCAGCACCCCAATGCCGCCCCACGCGACAGCTTCCTATGGCTACACCTTC. This codes for CASTPMPPHATASYGYTF. The chain employs TRBV27 and TRBJ1-2; maybe TRBD1 (5 bases). The ends were cut back, 7 bases at V and 4 bases at J, with 28 bases in the middle. The germline gives CDR1 MNHEY, CDR2 SMNVEV (reference sequence). The CDR3 has 18 amino acids.

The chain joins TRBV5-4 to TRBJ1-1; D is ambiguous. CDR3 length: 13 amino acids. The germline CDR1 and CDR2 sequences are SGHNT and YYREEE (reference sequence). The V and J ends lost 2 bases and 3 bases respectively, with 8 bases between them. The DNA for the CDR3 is TGTGCCAGCAGCTTCGGGGTGTACACTGAAGCTTTCTTT. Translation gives CASSFGVYTEAFF.

CDR3 region: CASSYLGAQNTEAFF. CDR3 nucleotide sequence: TGTGCCAGCAGTTACTTAGGGGCGCAGAACACTGAAGCTTTCTTT. V is TRBV6-5 and J is TRBJ1-1; a weak D match, TRBD1 (5 bases). Trimming removed 1 base from V and 1 base from J, with 10 bases in between. The CDR3 has 15 amino acids. Germline-derived CDR1 and CDR2 are MNHEY and SVGAGI.

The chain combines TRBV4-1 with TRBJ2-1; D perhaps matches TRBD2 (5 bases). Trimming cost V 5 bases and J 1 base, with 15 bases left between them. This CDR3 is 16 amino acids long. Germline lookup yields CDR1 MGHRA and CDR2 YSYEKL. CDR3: CASSSLALTSYNEQFF. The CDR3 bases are TGCGCCAGCAGCTCTTTAGCGCTAACTTCCTACAATGAGCAGTTCTTC.

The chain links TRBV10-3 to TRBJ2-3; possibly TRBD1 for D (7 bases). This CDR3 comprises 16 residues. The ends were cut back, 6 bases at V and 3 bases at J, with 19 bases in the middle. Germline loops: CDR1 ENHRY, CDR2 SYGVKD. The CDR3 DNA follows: TGTGCCATCAGCGGGATGACAGGGAGGCGAACAGATACGCAGTATTTT. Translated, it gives CAISGMTGRRTDTQYF.

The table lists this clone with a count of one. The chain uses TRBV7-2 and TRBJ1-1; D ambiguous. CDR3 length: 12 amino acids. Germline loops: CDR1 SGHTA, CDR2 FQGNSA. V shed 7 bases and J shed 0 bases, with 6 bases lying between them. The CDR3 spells CASNYMNTEAFF. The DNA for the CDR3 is TGTGCCAGCAACTACATGAACACTGAAGCTTTCTTT.

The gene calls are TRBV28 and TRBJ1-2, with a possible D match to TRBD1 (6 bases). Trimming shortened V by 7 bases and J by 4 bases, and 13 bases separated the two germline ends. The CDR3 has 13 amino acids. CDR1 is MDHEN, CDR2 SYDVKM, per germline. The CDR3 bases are TGTGCCAGCACCCGGGACACCCCCTATGGCTACACCTTC. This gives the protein CASTRDTPYGYTF.

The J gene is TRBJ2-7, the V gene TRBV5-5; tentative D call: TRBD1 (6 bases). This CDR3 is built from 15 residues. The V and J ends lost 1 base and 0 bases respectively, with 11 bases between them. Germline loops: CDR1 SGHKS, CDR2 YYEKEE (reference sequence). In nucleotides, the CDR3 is TGTGCCAGCAGCTTGCGCAGGGACAACTCCTACGAGCAGTACTTC. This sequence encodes CASSLRRDNSYEQYF. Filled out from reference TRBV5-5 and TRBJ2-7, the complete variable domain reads DAGVTQSPTHLIKTRGQQVTLRCSPISGHKSVSWYQQVLGQGPQFIFQYYEKEERGRGNFPDRFSARQFPNYSSELNVNALLLGDSALYLCASSLRRDNSYEQYFGPGTRLTVT.

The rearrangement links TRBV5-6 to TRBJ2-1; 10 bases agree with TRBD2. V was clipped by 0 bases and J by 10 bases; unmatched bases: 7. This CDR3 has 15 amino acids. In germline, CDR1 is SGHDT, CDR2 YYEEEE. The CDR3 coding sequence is TGTGCCAGCAGCTTGGCGGTAGCGGGAGGCTGGGAGCAGTTCTTC. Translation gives CASSLAVAGGWEQFF. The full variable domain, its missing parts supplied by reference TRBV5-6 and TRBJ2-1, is DAGVTQSPTHLIKTRGQQVTLRCSPKSGHDTVSWYQQALGQGPQFIFQYYEEEERQRGNFPDRFSGHQFPNYSSELNVNALLLGDSALYLCASSLAVAGGWEQFFGPGTRLTVL.

The CDR3 here is CASSLFSGQGLSKQYF. The CDR3 bases are TGTGCCAGCAGCTTATTTTCGGGACAGGGTCTAAGTAAGCAGTACTTC. The rearrangement joins TRBV5-6 to TRBJ2-7; 9 nucleotides match TRBD1. This CDR3 has 16 amino acids. Germline loops: CDR1 SGHDT, CDR2 YYEEEE. Germline trimming cut 2 bases from V and 8 bases from J; bases unmatched to any gene: 14.

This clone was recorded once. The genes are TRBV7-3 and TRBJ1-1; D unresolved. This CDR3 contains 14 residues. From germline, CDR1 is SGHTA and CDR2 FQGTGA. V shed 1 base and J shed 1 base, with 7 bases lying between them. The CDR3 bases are TGTGCCAGCAGCTTAATTGCGGAGAACACTGAAGCTTTCTTT. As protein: CASSLIAENTEAFF.

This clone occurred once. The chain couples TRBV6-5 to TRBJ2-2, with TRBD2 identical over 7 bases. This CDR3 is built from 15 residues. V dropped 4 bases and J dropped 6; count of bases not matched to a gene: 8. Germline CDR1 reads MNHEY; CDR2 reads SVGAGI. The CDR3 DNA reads TGTGCCAGCAGTTTAGCGGGCCTTGATCCCGGGGAGCTGTTTTTT. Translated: CASSLAGLDPGELFF.

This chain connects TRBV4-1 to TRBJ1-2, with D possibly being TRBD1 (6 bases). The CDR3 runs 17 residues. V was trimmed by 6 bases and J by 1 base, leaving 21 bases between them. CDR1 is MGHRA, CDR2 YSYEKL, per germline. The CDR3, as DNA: TGCGCCAGCAGGAACCCCACAGGGCACCCTGTTAACTATGGCTACACCTTC. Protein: CASRNPTGHPVNYGYTF.

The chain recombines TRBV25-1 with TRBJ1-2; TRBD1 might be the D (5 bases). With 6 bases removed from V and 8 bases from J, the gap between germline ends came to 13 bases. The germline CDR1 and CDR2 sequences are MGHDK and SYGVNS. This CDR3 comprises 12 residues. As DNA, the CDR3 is TGTGCCAGCAGGGGGGGGACGAGGGGCTACACCTTC. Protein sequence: CASRGGTRGYTF.

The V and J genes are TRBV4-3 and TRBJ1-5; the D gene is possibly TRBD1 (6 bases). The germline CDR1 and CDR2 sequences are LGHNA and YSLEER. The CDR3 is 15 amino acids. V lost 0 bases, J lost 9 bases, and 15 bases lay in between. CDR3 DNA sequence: TGCGCCAGCAGCCAAGATCCAACAGGGTTATGGCCCCAGCATTTT. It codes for CASSQDPTGLWPQHF.

The CDR3 DNA reads as TGTGCCAGCAGTTTACTCCTAGCGGGAGGGCCGGGCGAGCAGTACTTC. It yields the protein CASSLLLAGGPGEQYF. This chain uses TRBV27 with TRBJ2-7; TRBD2 matches 12 bases. CDR3 length: 16 amino acids. Germline V gives CDR1 MNHEY, CDR2 SMNVEV (reference sequence). With 2 bases clipped from V and 6 bases from J, the junction kept 8 bases outside the gene matches.

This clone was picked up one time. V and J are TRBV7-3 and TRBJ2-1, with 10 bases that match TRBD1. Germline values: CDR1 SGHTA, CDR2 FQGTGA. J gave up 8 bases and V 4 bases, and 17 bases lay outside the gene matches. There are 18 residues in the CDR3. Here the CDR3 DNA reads TGTGCCAGCAGCTCCCCCGTGACCCGGGACAGGGGATACGATGAGCAGTTCTTC. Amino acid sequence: CASSSPVTRDRGYDEQFF.

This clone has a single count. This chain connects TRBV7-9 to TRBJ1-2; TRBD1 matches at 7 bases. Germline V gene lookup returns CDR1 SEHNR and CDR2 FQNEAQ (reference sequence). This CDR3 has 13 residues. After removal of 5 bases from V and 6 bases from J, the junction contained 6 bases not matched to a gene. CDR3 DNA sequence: TGTGCCAGCAGCGGAGACAGGGAGGATGGCTACACCTTC. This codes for CASSGDREDGYTF.

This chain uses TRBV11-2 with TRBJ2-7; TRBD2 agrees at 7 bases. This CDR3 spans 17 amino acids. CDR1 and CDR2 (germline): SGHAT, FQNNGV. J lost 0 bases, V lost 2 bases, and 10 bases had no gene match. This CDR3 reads CASSLYGASGPSYEQYF. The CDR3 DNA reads TGTGCCAGCAGCTTATATGGAGCTAGCGGCCCCTCCTACGAGCAGTACTTC.

The CDR3 protein is CASSGREREYEQYF. The CDR3 DNA is TGTGCCAGCAGCGGGAGGGAGCGGGAGTACGAGCAGTACTTC. The gene calls are TRBV9 and TRBJ2-7, with TRBD2 matching 8 bases. Germline CDR1 reads SGDLS; CDR2 reads YYNGEE. V lost 3 bases and J lost 4; bases outside the gene matches: 6. The CDR3 totals 14 residues.

The CDR3 DNA sequence: TGTGCCATCAGTGAGTCCCTTGGACAGGGAGTGAACACTGAAGCTTTCTTT. Its protein product is CAISESLGQGVNTEAFF. The genes are TRBV10-3 and TRBJ1-1, with 8 bases fitting TRBD1. CDR3 size: 17 residues. Trimming removed 0 bases from V and 0 bases from J; junction bases left unmatched: 6. Germline V gene sequence: CDR1 ENHRY, CDR2 SYGVKD.

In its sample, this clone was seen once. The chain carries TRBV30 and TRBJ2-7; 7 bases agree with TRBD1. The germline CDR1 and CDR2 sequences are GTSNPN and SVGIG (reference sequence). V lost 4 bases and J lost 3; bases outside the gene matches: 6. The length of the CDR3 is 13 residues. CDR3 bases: TGTGCCTGGACCGGGACAGACCACTACGAGCAGTACTTC. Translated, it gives CAWTGTDHYEQYF.

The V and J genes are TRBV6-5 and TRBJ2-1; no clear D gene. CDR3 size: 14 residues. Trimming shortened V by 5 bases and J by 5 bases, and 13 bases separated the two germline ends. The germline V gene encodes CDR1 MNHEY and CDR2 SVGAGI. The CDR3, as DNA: TGTGCCAGCAGTCCGCTGACATCTCACAATGAGCAGTTCTTC. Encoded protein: CASSPLTSHNEQFF.